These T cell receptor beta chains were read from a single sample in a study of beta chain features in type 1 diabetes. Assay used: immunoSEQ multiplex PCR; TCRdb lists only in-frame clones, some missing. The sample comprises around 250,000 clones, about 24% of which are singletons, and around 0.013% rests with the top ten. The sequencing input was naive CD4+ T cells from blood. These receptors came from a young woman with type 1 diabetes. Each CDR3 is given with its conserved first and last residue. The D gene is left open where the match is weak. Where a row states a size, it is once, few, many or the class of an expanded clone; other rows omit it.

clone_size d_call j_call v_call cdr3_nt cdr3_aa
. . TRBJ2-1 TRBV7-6 TGTGCCAGCACCTCACAGCAGGGTTTCTCCTACAATGAGCAGTTCTTC CASTSQQGFSYNEQFF
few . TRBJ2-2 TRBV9 TGTGCCAGCAGCGTAGAGCCCCAGGCCGGGGAGCTGTTTTTT CASSVEPQAGELFF
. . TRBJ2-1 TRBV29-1 TGCAGCGTCGAGGTCGATGAGCAGTTCTTC CSVEVDEQFF
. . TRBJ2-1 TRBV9 TGTGCCAGCAGCGTAGGGCTAGCCAGAAGATACAATGAGCAGTTCTTC CASSVGLARRYNEQFF
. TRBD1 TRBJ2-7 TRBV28 TGTGCCAGCAGTTTGGGACAGGGGGCCGGCGAGCAGTACTTC CASSLGQGAGEQYF
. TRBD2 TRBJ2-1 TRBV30 TGTGCCTGGGGGGGACTAGCGTCCAATGAGCAGTTCTTC CAWGGLASNEQFF
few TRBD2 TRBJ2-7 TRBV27 TGTGCCAGCAAAAGGACTAGCGGGAGCTACGAGCAGTACTTC CASKRTSGSYEQYF
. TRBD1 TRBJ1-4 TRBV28 TGTGCCAGCAGGACAGGGGGCGAGAATGAAAAACTGTTTTTT CASRTGGENEKLFF
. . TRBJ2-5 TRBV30 TGTGCCTGGAGTGGGTCAGAACAAGAGACCCAGTACTTC CAWSGSEQETQYF
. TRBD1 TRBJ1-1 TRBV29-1 TGCAGCGTTGCAAAGGGGGCAAGTGCTGAAGCTTTCTTT CSVAKGASAEAFF
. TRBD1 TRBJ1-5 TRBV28 TGTGCCAGCAGTCACGAACAGGGGTGGCAGCCCCAGCATTTT CASSHEQGWQPQHF
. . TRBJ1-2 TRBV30 TGTGCCTGGAGTGTTTGGCAGGGCGGCTATGGCTACACCTTC CAWSVWQGGYGYTF
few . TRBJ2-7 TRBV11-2 TGTGCCAGCAGCTTAGAGATGCTAACGTCGTACGAGCAGTACTTC CASSLEMLTSYEQYF
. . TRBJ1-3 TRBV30 TGTGCCTGGAGTGTACACAGGGGAAACACCATATATTTT CAWSVHRGNTIYF
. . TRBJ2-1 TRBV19 TGTGCCAGTAGACTTTACAATGAGCAGTTCTTC CASRLYNEQFF
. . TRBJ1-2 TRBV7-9 TGTGCCAGCAGCCCGCGGGACCCGGGGAGCTATGGCTACACCTTC CASSPRDPGSYGYTF
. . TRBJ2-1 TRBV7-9 TGTGCCAGCAGCCCCCGGGGGAGCTCCTACAATGAGCAGTTCTTC CASSPRGSSYNEQFF
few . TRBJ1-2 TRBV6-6 TGTGCCAGCAGTTACTCTAGCGGTGGGGGCTACACCTTC CASSYSSGGGYTF
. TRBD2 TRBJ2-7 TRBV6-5 TGTGCCAGCAGTTACTCGGTGGGAGGGCCCCACGAGCAGTACTTC CASSYSVGGPHEQYF
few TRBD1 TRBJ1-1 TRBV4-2 TGTGCCAGCAGCCAAGATACCCCCAGGGGGCGACTGAACACTGAAGCTTTCTTT CASSQDTPRGRLNTEAFF
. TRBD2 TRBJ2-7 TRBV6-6 TGTGCCAGCAGTACTCCCGGACTAGCGAGCTACTACGAGCAGTACTTC CASSTPGLASYYEQYF
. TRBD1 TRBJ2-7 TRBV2 TGTGCCAGCAGTGAAGAGGGGGCGGATCACTACGAGCAGTACTTC CASSEEGADHYEQYF
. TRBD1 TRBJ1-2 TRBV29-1 TGCAGCGGGGGGGGGACAGGGTCTGGCTACACCTTC CSGGGTGSGYTF
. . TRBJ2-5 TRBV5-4 TGTGCCAGCAGCCGAGCGGGCTGGGAGACCCAGTACTTC CASSRAGWETQYF
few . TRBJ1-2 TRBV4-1 TGCGCCAGCAGCCCACAGGGCGGGAACTATGGCTACACCTTC CASSPQGGNYGYTF
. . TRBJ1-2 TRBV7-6 TGTGCCAGCAGCCCCCAGACAGACTATGGCTACACCTTC CASSPQTDYGYTF